These T cell receptor beta chains were read from a single sample in a study of T-cell reconstitution after alpha-beta-depleted transplantation in children. TCRdb redid the calling of the PCR reads with MiXCR, one entry per CDR3 protein. The table has hundreds of thousands of distinct CDR3 sequences, about 23% seen once. Here the sequenced sample was PBMCs, mostly from graft donor cells, taken 360 days after TCRalphabeta/CD19-depleted stem cell transplant. The receptors stem from a boy under three years old who had a stem cell transplant for acute myeloid leukemia, so the T cells may come from the graft donor. Each CDR3 is given with its conserved first and last residue. Each record gives: D gene, J gene, clone size, V gene, CDR3 protein, CDR3 DNA. D genes are given only for firm matches. Size tells how often a clone was seen (once, few, many) or the class of an expanded clone, and some rows leave it out.

TRBD2 | TRBJ2-4 | many | TRBV4-3 | CASSQGRAKNIQYF | TGCGCCAGCAGCCAGGGGAGGGCGAAAAACATTCAGTACTTC
- | TRBJ2-1 | many | TRBV27 | CASSPDYNEQFF | TGTGCCAGCAGCCCGGACTACAATGAGCAGTTCTTC
TRBD1 | TRBJ1-1 | - | TRBV7-2 | CASSSRDRGHTEAFF | TGTGCCAGCAGCTCCCGGGACAGGGGTCACACTGAAGCTTTCTTT
- | TRBJ1-2 | few | TRBV29-1 | CSVKRRLDYGYTF | TGCAGCGTAAAACGGCGGTTGGACTATGGCTACACCTTC
- | TRBJ2-3 | few | TRBV29-1 | CSVGGTADTDTQYF | TGCAGCGTTGGGGGCACCGCAGACACAGATACGCAGTATTTT
- | TRBJ2-3 | - | TRBV5-1 | CASSLVSSDTQYF | TGCGCCAGCAGCTTGGTCAGTTCAGATACGCAGTATTTT
- | TRBJ2-7 | - | TRBV10-2 | CASSGTLAPYEQYF | TGCGCCAGCAGTGGGACACTGGCCCCCTACGAGCAGTACTTC
- | TRBJ2-2 | - | TRBV29-1 | CSVLRGSTGELFF | TGCAGCGTTCTTCGGGGGAGCACCGGGGAGCTGTTTTTT
- | TRBJ2-4 | once | TRBV5-1 | CASSGNPGWSDIQYF | TGCGCCAGCAGCGGGAACCCAGGGTGGAGCGACATTCAGTACTTC
- | TRBJ2-4 | many | TRBV5-1 | CASSFGEENIQYF | TGCGCCAGCAGCTTTGGGGAGGAAAACATTCAGTACTTC
- | TRBJ2-3 | many | TRBV29-1 | CSVEGDSRDTQYF | TGCAGCGTTGAAGGGGACTCCCGGGATACGCAGTATTTT
TRBD1 | TRBJ1-1 | - | TRBV20-1 | CSPTKGQATMNTEAFF | TGCAGTCCAACCAAGGGACAGGCTACCATGAACACTGAAGCTTTCTTT
- | TRBJ1-1 | - | TRBV11-3 | CASSLRAVQNTEAFF | TGTGCCAGCAGCTTAAGGGCAGTTCAGAACACTGAAGCTTTCTTT
TRBD2 | TRBJ2-3 | - | TRBV2 | CASSEAPLAGIGRGTDTQYF | TGTGCCAGCAGTGAAGCGCCGCTAGCGGGGATCGGGCGGGGCACAGATACGCAGTATTTT
- | TRBJ2-5 | few | TRBV10-3 | CAISEGSDGDSQETQYF | TGTGCCATCAGTGAGGGATCGGACGGGGACTCTCAAGAGACCCAGTACTTC
- | TRBJ2-2 | - | TRBV9 | CASSVGPAAGELFF | TGTGCCAGCAGCGTAGGTCCCGCCGCCGGGGAGCTGTTTTTT
TRBD1 | TRBJ1-1 | few | TRBV15 | CATSPTRDRVITEAFF | TGTGCCACCAGCCCTACCAGGGACAGGGTTATTACTGAAGCTTTCTTT
TRBD2 | TRBJ2-3 | many | TRBV20-1 | CSAVWRGTDTQYF | TGCAGTGCTGTTTGGCGGGGGACAGATACGCAGTATTTT
- | TRBJ2-1 | once | TRBV28 | CASAAGAIHNEQFF | TGTGCCAGCGCAGCCGGGGCTATCCACAATGAGCAGTTCTTC
- | TRBJ2-5 | - | TRBV6-2/TRBV6-3 | CASSYEGAGAQYF | TGTGCCAGCAGTTACGAGGGCGCTGGGGCCCAGTACTTC
- | TRBJ1-3 | few | TRBV20-1 | CSARADSGNTIYF | TGCAGTGCTAGAGCGGACTCTGGAAACACCATATATTTT
- | TRBJ2-5 | few | TRBV12-3/TRBV12-4 | CASKQDLQETQYF | TGTGCCAGCAAACAGGACCTCCAAGAGACCCAGTACTTC
- | TRBJ2-3 | - | TRBV7-9 | CASSLVGGRGDTQYF | TGTGCCAGCAGCTTAGTCGGGGGACGGGGGGATACGCAGTATTTT
- | TRBJ2-1 | - | TRBV7-8 | CASSLGVLATSYNEQFF | TGTGCCAGCAGCTTAGGGGTCCTAGCGACCTCCTACAATGAGCAGTTCTTC
TRBD1 | TRBJ1-6 | - | TRBV20-1 | CSAREGRDRVRALPLGSPLHF | TGCAGTGCTAGAGAAGGGAGGGACAGGGTGCGCGCGTTGCCCCTCGGGTCACCCCTCCACTTT
- | TRBJ2-2 | few | TRBV6-1 | CASRPVAVPNTGELFF | TGTGCCAGCAGACCCGTAGCGGTACCGAACACCGGGGAGCTGTTTTTT
- | TRBJ2-2 | once | TRBV7-6 | CASSPTDRSNTGELFF | TGTGCCAGCAGTCCGACAGACCGAAGTAACACCGGGGAGCTGTTTTTT
- | TRBJ2-5 | many | TRBV4-2 | CASSQDDSPTPETQYF | TGTGCCAGCAGCCAAGATGACTCCCCCACCCCAGAGACCCAGTACTTC
- | TRBJ2-5 | - | TRBV11-3 | CASSSDRRGETQYF | TGTGCCAGCAGCTCGGACAGGAGGGGGGAGACCCAGTACTTC
- | TRBJ2-1 | - | TRBV7-7 | CASSLEVDNEQFF | TGTGCCAGCAGCTTAGAGGTAGACAATGAGCAGTTCTTC
- | TRBJ1-2 | - | TRBV6-1 | CASGSGVYGYTF | TGTGCCAGCGGGTCAGGGGTCTATGGCTACACCTTC
TRBD1 | TRBJ2-2 | - | TRBV6-1 | CASSLGTGAAGELFF | TGTGCCAGCAGTCTAGGGACAGGGGCGGCCGGGGAGCTGTTTTTT
- | TRBJ2-3 | - | TRBV4-2 | CASSQASLSTDTQYF | TGTGCCAGCAGCCAAGCTAGCCTCTCGACAGATACGCAGTATTTT
- | TRBJ2-5 | few | TRBV29-1 | CSVVWVGSETQYF | TGCAGCGTTGTTTGGGTGGGTTCGGAGACCCAGTACTTC
- | TRBJ2-2 | few | TRBV5-4 | CASSVQGELFF | TGTGCCAGCAGCGTCCAAGGAGAGCTGTTTTTT
TRBD1 | TRBJ2-5 | few | TRBV5-6 | CASRGTGGIVTQYF | TGTGCCAGCAGGGGGACAGGGGGCATAGTGACCCAGTACTTC
TRBD1 | TRBJ2-5 | - | TRBV20-1 | CSASGGTLETQYF | TGCAGTGCCTCAGGGGGTACCTTGGAGACCCAGTACTTC
- | TRBJ2-2 | - | TRBV20-1 | CSARGRLGGELFF | TGCAGTGCTAGGGGCCGGTTGGGAGGGGAGCTGTTTTTT
TRBD2 | TRBJ2-7 | few | TRBV12-3/TRBV12-4 | CASSFLRGSGGDEQYF | TGTGCCAGCAGTTTTCTCCGAGGGAGCGGGGGGGACGAGCAGTACTTC
- | TRBJ1-5 | - | TRBV5-6 | CAISPGLRLGQPQHF | TGTGCCATCAGCCCGGGGCTCCGCCTTGGCCAGCCCCAGCATTTT
TRBD1 | TRBJ2-2 | - | TRBV12-3/TRBV12-4 | CASSRTGRTGELFF | TGTGCCAGCAGCCGGACAGGGAGGACCGGGGAGCTGTTTTTT
TRBD1 | TRBJ1-5 | many | TRBV20-1 | CSARGDSPLSNQPQHF | TGCAGTGCTAGGGGGGACAGCCCCCTTAGCAATCAGCCCCAGCATTTT
- | TRBJ1-2 | many | TRBV20-1 | CSARRPREDYGYTF | TGCAGTGCTAGACGTCCTCGGGAAGACTATGGCTACACCTTC
- | TRBJ2-7 | - | TRBV12-3/TRBV12-4 | CASSFSTPYEQYF | TGTGCCAGCAGTTTTAGTACGCCCTACGAGCAGTACTTC
- | TRBJ1-1 | many | TRBV28 | CASSIDSTEAFF | TGTGCCAGCAGTATCGACAGCACTGAAGCTTTCTTT
- | TRBJ1-5 | - | TRBV6-5 | CASSSIRQPNQPQHF | TGTGCCAGCAGTTCTATTAGACAGCCTAATCAGCCCCAGCATTTT
- | TRBJ1-4 | many | TRBV6-5 | CASSYSGAGDEKLFF | TGTGCCAGCAGTTACTCGGGGGCAGGGGATGAAAAACTGTTTTTT
- | TRBJ2-5 | few | TRBV12-3/TRBV12-4 | CASTSPGTETQYF | TGTGCCAGCACTTCTCCAGGAACAGAGACCCAGTACTTC